This T cell receptor (beta chain) originates from a study of CXCR3-negative and CXCR3-positive naive CD8 T cells. The CDR3 sequence is 13 residues long. Germline V lookup: CDR1 SQVTM, CDR2 ANQGSEA. Per CD8+ T cell subset, triplicate sorts of 300,000 cells each were done. Libraries of TRB cDNA were made by 5' RACE and carried UMIs. With the 5' RACE reads reprocessed, TCRdb shows one record per CDR3 protein and no DNA. The sample table includes over 100,000 distinct CDR3 sequences. The V call is TRBV29-1, the J call TRBJ2-7. Source material: naive CXCR3- CD8+ T cells from blood. Subset indicated: CD45RO-CCR7+CD27+CD95- naive CD8+ T cells lacking CXCR3 (TNR3-). The sequence derives from a human donor in good health. Some clones in this sample may be carry-over from other donors' samples. CDR3 amino acids: CSVEKGQPYEQYF.